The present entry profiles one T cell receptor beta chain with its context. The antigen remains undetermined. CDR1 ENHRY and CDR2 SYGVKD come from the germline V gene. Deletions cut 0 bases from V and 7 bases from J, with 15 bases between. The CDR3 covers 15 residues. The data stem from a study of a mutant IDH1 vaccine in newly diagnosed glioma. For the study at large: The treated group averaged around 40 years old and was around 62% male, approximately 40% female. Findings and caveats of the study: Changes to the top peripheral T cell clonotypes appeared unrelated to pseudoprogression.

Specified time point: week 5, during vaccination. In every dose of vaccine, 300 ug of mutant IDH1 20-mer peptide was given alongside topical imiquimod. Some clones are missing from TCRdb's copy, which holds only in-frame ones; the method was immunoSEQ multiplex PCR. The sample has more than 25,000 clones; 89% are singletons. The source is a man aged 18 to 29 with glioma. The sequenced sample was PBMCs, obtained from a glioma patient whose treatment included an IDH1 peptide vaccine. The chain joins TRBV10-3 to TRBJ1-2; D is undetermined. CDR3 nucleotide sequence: TGTGCCATCAGTGAGTCGATATCTACAGCCCCTGGCTACACCTTC. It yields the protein CAISESISTAPGYTF.